The present T cell receptor (beta chain) was sequenced within a study of blood T cell repertoires in COVID-19 (dated by TCRdb to about 2020). Broadly, across the study: Samples covering the acute and convalescent phases of COVID-19 were provided by collaborators in the United States, Italy and Spain. The prospective study material was composed of cDNA or gDNA derived from T cells, B-cell-depleted T cells, or PBMCs. Subjects who had been exposed to COVID-19, were actively infected with it, or had recovered from it provided the deeply sampled blood TCRbeta repertoires that made up the dataset. The repertoires were released in a freely available public database intended as a resource for research on the immune response to SARS-CoV-2. Samples came from the ongoing ImmuneRACE study (first 160 participants) plus 1,254 subjects from 6 global collaborators. A de-identified subject ID, COVID-19 status, age in years and sex were almost always included in the sample metadata. Where available, HLA class I and class II types were taken from metadata supplied by the sample provider and were not determined by assay-based typing. General findings and caveats noted by the study authors: How much clinical and demographic metadata was included differed by source and by participant, and the metadata was provided uncurated.

Details on this clone: Its antigen target is currently unknown. Base qualities were left out, and no much larger clone turns up one base away.

In the prospective study, participants were roughly 18 to 100 years old, resided in about two dozen geographic areas of the United States, and were enrolled through a virtual design. In the prospective study, cohorts were assigned on the basis of participant-reported clinical history obtained from a screening survey and a study questionnaire. For ImmuneRACE Cohort 3, a participant was defined as recovered based on two consecutive negative NP/OP PCR tests, clearance by a healthcare professional, or resolution of symptoms. In the prospective study, mobile phlebotomists collected whole blood, serum and a nasopharyngeal or oropharyngeal swab from each participant. Participants in the prospective study had the option to provide additional blood draws and questionnaires over a 2-month period. Before DNA extraction, blood samples from the prospective study were shipped at room temperature or frozen. TCRbeta CDR3 regions were amplified from genomic DNA by means of the immunoSEQ Assay, a bias-controlled multiplex PCR. Per the original workflow: Nucleated cell counts per sample were estimated from amplification of reference gene primers within the assay. To quantify the absolute abundance of each unique TCRbeta CDR3 rearrangement, sequence reads were collapsed and filtered. For each sample, productive Simpson clonality was calculated as the square root of Simpson's diversity index across productive rearrangements. Entries here come from immuneACCESS through TCRdb and include only in-frame sequences with V and J called. Some clones fail to appear in such tables; in the studies checked, an unresolved V gene covers under half of the shortfall, and the cause of the remainder is unknown. Clone size and V and J calls were adopted from that table, with D and trimming inferred from the DNA. This sample is represented by roughly 150,000 clones; around four fifths of them were singletons. Jointly, the top ten make up around 6.5% of the sample.

Ends trimmed: V by 3 bases, J by 3 bases; bases unmatched to a gene: 1. From a lookup of the germline V gene, CDR1 and CDR2 are SQVTM and ANQGSEA. Measured from the cysteine to the phenylalanine, the CDR3 is 13 residues long. CDR3 DNA only is kept here, 39 bases in frame from base 1. This clonotype was sampled from a woman in her thirties or forties who had recovered from COVID-19. The sample comprised PBMCs or T cells enriched from blood (not recorded which). This chain joins TRBV29-1 to TRBJ1-2, with TRBD1 identical over 10 junction bases. The nucleotide sequence reads TGCAGCGTTGAGACAGGGGGCGACTATGGCTACACCTTC. Translated, it reads CSVETGGDYGYTF.